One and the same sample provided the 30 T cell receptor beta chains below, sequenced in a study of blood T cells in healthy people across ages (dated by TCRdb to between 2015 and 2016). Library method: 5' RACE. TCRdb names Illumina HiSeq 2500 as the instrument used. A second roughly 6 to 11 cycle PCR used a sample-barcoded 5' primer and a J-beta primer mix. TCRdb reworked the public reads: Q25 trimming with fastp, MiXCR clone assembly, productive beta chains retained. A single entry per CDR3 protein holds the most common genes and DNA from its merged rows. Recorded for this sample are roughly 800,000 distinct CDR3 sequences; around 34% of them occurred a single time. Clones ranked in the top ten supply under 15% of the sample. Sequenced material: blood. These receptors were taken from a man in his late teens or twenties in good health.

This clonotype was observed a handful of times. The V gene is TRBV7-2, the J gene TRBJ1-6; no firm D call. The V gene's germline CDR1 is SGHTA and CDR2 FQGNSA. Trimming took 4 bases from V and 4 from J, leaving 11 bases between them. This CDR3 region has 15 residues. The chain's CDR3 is CASSSTRLYNSPLHF. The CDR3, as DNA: TGTGCCAGCAGCTCGACCCGACTGTATAATTCACCCCTCCACTTT.

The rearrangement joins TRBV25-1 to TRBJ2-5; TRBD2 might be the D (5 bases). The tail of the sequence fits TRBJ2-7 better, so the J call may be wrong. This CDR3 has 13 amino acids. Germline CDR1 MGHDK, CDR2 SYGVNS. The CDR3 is CASEGINAYEQYF. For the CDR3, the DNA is TGTGCCAGCGAGGGAATTAATGCCTACGAGCAGTACTTC.

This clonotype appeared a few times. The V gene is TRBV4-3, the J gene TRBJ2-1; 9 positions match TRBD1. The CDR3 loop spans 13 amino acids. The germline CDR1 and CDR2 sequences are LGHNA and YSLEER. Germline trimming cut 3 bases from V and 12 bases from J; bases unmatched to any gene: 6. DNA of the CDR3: TGCGCCAGCAGCCAGCAGACAGGGGGAGTGCAGTTCTTC. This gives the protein CASSQQTGGVQFF.

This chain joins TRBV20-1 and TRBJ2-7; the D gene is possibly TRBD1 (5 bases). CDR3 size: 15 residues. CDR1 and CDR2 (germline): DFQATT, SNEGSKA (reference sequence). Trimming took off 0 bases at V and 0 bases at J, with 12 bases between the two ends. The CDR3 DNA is TGCAGTGCTAGAGACCGCAGGGTTAGCTCCTACGAGCAGTACTTC. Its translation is CSARDRRVSSYEQYF.

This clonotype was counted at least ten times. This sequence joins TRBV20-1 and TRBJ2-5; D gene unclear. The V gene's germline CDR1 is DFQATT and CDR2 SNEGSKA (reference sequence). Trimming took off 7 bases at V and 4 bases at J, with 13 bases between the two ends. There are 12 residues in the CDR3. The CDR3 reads CSVPSVRETQYF. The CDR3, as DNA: TGCAGTGTTCCCAGCGTGAGAGAGACCCAGTACTTC.

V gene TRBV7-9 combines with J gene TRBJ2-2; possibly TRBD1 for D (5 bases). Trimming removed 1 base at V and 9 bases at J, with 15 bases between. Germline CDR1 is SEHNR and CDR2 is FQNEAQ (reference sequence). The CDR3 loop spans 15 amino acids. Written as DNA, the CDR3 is TGTGCCAGCAGCTTAGACAGGCTCACCCCCCGGGAGCTGTTTTTT. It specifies CASSLDRLTPRELFF.

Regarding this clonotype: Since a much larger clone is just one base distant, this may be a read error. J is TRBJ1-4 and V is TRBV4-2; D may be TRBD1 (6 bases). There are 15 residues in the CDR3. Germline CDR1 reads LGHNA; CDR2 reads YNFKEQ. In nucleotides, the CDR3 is TGTGCCGGCAGCTCAGTAGGGGGGCGGAATGAAAAACTGTTTTTT. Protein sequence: CAGSSVGGRNEKLFF.

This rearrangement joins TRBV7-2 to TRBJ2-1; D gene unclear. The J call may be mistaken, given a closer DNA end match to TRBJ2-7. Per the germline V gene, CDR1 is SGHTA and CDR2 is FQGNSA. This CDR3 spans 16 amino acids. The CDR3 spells CASSLVAGISYNEQYF. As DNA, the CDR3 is TGTGCCAGCAGCTTAGTCGCTGGGATCTCCTACAATGAGCAGTACTTC.

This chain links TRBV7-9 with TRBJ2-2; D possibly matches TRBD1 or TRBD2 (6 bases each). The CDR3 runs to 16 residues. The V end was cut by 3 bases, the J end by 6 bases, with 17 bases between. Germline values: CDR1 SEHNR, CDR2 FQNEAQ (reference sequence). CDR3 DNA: TGTGCCAGCAGCTTGGAGGGCAGGGGTTTATCCGGGGAGCTGTTTTTT. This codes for CASSLEGRGLSGELFF.

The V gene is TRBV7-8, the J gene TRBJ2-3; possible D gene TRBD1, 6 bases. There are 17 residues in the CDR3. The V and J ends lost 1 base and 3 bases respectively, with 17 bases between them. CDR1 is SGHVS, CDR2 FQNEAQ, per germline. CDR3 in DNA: TGTGCCAGCAGCTTAGTTATAGCAGGGGAACTTACAGATACGCAGTATTTT. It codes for CASSLVIAGELTDTQYF. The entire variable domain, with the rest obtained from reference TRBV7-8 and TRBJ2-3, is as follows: GAGVSQSPRYKVAKRGQDVALRCDPISGHVSLFWYQQALGQGPEFLTYFQNEAQLDKSGLPSDRFFAERPEGSVSTLKIQRTQQEDSAVYLCASSLVIAGELTDTQYFGPGTRLTVL.

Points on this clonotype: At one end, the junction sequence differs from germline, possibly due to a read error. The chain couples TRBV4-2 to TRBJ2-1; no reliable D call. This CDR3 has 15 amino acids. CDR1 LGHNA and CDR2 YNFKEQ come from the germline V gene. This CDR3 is CASSQDSPSYNKQFF. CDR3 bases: TGTGCCAGCAGCCAAGACAGTCCCTCCTACAATAAGCAGTTCTTC.

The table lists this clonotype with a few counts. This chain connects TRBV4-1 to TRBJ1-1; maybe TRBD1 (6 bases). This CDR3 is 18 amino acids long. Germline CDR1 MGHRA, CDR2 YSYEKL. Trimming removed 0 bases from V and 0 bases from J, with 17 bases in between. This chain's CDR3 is CASSQDRGPGALNTEAFF. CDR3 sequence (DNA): TGCGCCAGCAGCCAAGATAGGGGCCCAGGGGCACTGAACACTGAAGCTTTCTTT.

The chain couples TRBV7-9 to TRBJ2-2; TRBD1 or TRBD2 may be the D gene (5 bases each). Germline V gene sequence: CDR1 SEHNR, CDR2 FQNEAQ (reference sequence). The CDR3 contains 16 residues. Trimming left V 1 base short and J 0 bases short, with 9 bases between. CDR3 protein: CASSLGWGSNTGELFF. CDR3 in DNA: TGTGCCAGCAGCTTAGGCTGGGGGTCGAACACCGGGGAGCTGTTTTTT.

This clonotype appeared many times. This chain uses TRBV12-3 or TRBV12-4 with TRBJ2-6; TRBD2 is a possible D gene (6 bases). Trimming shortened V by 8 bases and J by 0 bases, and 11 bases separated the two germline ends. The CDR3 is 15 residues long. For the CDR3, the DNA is TGTGCCAGCGGGCGGGGCAGCTCTGGGGCCAACGTCCTGACTTTC. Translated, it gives CASGRGSSGANVLTF.

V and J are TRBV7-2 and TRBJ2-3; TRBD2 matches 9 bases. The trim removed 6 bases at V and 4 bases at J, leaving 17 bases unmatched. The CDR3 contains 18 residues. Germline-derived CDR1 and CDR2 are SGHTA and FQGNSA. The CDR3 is CASRAYSGAGGRPDTQYF. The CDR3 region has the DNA TGTGCCAGCAGAGCTTATAGCGGGGCGGGGGGGCGGCCAGATACGCAGTATTTT.

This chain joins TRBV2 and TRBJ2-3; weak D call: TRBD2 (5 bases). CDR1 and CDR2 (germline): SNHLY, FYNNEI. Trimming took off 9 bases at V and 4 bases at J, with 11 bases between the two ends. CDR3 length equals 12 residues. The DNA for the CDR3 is TGTGCCAGTAAAGAGAGGGCAGATACGCAGTATTTT. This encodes CASKERADTQYF.

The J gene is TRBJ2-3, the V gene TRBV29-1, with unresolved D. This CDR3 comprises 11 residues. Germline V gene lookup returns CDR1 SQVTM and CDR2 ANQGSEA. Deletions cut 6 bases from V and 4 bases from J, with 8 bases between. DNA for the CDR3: TGCAGCGTGATACACCCAGATACGCAGTATTTT. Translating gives CSVIHPDTQYF.

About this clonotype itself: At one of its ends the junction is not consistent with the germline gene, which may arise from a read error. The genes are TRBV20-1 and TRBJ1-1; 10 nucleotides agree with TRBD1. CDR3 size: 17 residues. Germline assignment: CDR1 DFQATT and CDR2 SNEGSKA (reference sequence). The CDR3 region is CSVRIRDRGLMNTEAFF. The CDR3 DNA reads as TGCAGTGTTAGAATCCGGGACAGGGGCCTCATGAACACTGAAGCTTTCTTT.

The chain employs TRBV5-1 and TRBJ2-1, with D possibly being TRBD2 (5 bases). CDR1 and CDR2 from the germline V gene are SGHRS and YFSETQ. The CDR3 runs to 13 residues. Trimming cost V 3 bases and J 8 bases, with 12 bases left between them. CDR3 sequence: CASSSLRVDEQFF. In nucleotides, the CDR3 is TGCGCCAGCAGCTCGTTGCGGGTAGATGAGCAGTTCTTC.

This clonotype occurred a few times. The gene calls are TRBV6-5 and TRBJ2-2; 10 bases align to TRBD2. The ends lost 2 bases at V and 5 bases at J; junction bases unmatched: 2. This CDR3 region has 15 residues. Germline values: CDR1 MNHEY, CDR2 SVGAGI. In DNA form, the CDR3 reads TGTGCCAGCAGTTACCAGCGGGGGGGTACCGGGGAGCTGTTTTTT. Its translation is CASSYQRGGTGELFF.

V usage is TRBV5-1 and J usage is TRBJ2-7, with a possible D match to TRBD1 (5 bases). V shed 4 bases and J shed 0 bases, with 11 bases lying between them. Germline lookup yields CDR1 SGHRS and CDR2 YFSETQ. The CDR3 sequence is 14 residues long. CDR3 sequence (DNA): TGCGCCAGCAGCATACAGACAGACTCCTACGAGCAGTACTTC. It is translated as CASSIQTDSYEQYF.

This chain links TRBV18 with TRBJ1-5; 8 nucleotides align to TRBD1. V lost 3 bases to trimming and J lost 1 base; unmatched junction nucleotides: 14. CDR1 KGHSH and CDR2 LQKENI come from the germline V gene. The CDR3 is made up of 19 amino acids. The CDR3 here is CASSPDWTGNTGSNQPQHF. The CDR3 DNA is TGTGCCAGCTCACCGGACTGGACAGGGAATACGGGAAGCAATCAGCCCCAGCATTTT.

CDR3 residues: CASGPGPTTYTF. The CDR3 nucleotides read TGTGCCAGCGGCCCGGGACCGACGACCTACACCTTC. The chain recombines TRBV27 with TRBJ1-2; perhaps TRBD1 as D (5 bases). V was clipped by 8 bases and J by 10 bases, with 17 bases between them. CDR1 and CDR2 from the germline V gene are MNHEY and SMNVEV (reference sequence). The CDR3 runs 12 residues.

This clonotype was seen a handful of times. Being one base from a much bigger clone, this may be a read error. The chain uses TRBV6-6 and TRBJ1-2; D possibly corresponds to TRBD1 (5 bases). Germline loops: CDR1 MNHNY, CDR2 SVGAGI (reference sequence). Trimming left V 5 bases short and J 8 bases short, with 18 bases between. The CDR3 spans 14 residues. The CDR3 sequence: CASSDSGPLGGYTF. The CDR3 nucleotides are TGTGCCAGCAGTGACAGTGGCCCTCTGGGAGGCTACACCTTC.

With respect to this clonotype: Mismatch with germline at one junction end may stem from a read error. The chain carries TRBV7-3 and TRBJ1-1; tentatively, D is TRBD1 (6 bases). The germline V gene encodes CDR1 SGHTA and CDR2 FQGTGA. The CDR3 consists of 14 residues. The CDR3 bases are TGTGCCAGCAGTTTAACAGGGCCCGACACTGAAGCTTTCTTT. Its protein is CASSLTGPDTEAFF.

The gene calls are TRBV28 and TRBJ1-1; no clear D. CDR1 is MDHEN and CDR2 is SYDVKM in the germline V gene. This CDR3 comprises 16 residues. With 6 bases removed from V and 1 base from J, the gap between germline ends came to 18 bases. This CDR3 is CASSFHRRRRNTEAFF. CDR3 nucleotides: TGTGCCAGCAGCTTCCACCGGCGGAGGCGGAACACTGAAGCTTTCTTT.

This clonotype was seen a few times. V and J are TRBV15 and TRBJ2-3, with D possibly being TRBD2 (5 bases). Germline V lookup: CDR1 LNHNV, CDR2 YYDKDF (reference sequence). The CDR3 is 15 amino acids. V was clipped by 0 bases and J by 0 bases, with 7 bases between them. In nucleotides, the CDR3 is TGTGCCACCAGCAGAGATCGGGAAAGCACAGATACGCAGTATTTT. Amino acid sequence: CATSRDRESTDTQYF.

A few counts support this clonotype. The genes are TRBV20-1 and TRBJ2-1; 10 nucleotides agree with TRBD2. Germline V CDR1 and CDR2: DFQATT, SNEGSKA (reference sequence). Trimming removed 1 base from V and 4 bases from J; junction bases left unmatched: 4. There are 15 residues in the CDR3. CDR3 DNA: TGCAGTGCTAGAGGCTGGACTAGCGGATACAATGAGCAGTTCTTC. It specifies CSARGWTSGYNEQFF.

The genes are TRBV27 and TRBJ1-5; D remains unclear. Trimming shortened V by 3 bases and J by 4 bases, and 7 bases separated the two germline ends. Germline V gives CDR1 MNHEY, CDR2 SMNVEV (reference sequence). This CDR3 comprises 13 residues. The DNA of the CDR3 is TGTGCCAGCAGTTTCGTACCTAATCAGCCCCAGCATTTT. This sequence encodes CASSFVPNQPQHF.

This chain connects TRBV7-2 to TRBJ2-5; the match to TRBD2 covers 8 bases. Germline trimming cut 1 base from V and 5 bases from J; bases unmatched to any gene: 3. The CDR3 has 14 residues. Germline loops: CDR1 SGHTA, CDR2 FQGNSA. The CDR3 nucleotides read TGTGCCAGCAGCTTAGTCCGGGAGGGGGAGACCCAGTACTTC. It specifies CASSLVREGETQYF.